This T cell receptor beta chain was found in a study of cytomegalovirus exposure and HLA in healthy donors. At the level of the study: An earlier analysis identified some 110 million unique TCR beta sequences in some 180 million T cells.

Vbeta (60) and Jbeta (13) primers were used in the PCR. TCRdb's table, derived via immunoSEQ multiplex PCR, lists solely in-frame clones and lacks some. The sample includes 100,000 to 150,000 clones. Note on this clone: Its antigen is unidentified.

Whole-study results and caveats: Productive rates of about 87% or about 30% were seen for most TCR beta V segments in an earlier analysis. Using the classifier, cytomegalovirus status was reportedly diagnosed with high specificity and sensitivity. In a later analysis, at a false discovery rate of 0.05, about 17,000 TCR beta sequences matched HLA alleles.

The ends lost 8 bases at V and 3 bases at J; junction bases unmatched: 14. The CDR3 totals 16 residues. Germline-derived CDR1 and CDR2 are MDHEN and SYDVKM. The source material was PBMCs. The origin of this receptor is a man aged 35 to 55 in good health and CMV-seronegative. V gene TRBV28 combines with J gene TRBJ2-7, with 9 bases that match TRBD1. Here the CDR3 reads CASGSSGQGKRYEQYF. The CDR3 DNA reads TGTGCCAGCGGCTCTTCGGGACAGGGTAAACGCTACGAGCAGTACTTC.